The 10 T cell receptor beta chains presented below share a single source sample, sequenced in a study of cytomegalovirus exposure and HLA in healthy donors. Libraries were prepared by immunoSEQ multiplex PCR; TCRdb keeps only in-frame clonotypes and omits some of them. Counted here are around 93,000 clones, roughly 85% occurring once; the ten biggest clones make up 20%. The specimen sequenced was PBMCs. The source of these receptors is a man aged 18 to 29 in good health and CMV-seropositive.

The V gene is TRBV5-5, the J gene TRBJ2-1; TRBD1 matches 8 bases. V dropped 1 base and J dropped 5; count of bases not matched to a gene: 8. This CDR3 comprises 16 residues. Germline-derived CDR1 and CDR2 are SGHKS and YYEKEE (reference sequence). CDR3 DNA: TGTGCCAGCAGCTTGTATGCAGGGGGCGGGAACAATGAGCAGTTCTTC. Its protein product is CASSLYAGGGNNEQFF.

The J gene is TRBJ2-7, the V gene TRBV18; possible D gene TRBD1, 8 bases. The CDR3 consists of 15 residues. The germline V gene encodes CDR1 KGHSH and CDR2 LQKENI. The V gene lost 2 bases and the J gene lost 3 bases, with 14 bases spanning the gap. In nucleotides, the CDR3 is TGTGCCAGCTCACCAGTAAACAGGGGGGGCTACGAGCAGTACTTC. This encodes CASSPVNRGGYEQYF.

The V gene is TRBV5-6, the J gene TRBJ2-7; possibly TRBD2 for D (6 bases). The CDR3 is 15 residues long. V was shortened by 3 bases and J by 0 bases, with 13 bases between the two germline ends. CDR1 and CDR2 (germline): SGHDT, YYEEEE. CDR3 amino acids: CASSSAGLSSYEQYV. The CDR3 bases are TGTGCCAGCAGCTCGGCGGGACTGAGCTCCTACGAGCAGTACGTC.

The J gene is TRBJ2-7, the V gene TRBV19; D not resolved. The CDR3 length is 15 residues. V was pared by 6 bases and J by 6 bases, with 21 bases between. From germline, CDR1 is LNHDA and CDR2 SQIVND (reference sequence). CDR3 residues: CASREKARVWLEQYF. CDR3 sequence (DNA): TGTGCCAGTAGAGAGAAGGCACGGGTATGGCTCGAGCAGTACTTC.

This clone was seen only a few times. The gene calls are TRBV23-1 and TRBJ2-7; D gene uncertain. TRBV23-1 is noted as an ORF with a role that remains uncertain. There are 11 residues in the CDR3. Trimming removed 6 bases at V and 12 bases at J, with 15 bases between. The CDR3 sequence: CASSRTGLGYF. The DNA of the CDR3 is TGCGCCAGCAGCCGCACGGGTCTGGGGTACTTC.

This chain uses TRBV6-6 with TRBJ1-1; D is uncertain. V was shortened by 8 bases and J by 0 bases, with 4 bases between the two germline ends. Germline V gene sequence: CDR1 MNHNY, CDR2 SVGAGI (reference sequence). The CDR3 is 11 amino acids. CDR3 DNA: TGTGCCAGCCGGGTGAACACTGAAGCTTTCTTT. Protein sequence: CASRVNTEAFF.

The rearrangement uses TRBV12-5 and TRBJ2-1; TRBD1 is a possible D gene (6 bases). This CDR3 has 14 amino acids. Trimming cost V 7 bases and J 2 bases, with 12 bases left between them. Germline CDR1 reads LGHNT; CDR2 reads FRNRAP. The CDR3 is CASAWGRPYNEQFF. CDR3 nucleotides: TGTGCTAGTGCTTGGGGGCGCCCCTACAATGAGCAGTTCTTC.

The rearrangement links TRBV12-5 to TRBJ2-1; 7 nucleotides agree with TRBD1. There are 13 residues in the CDR3. Germline V gene lookup returns CDR1 LGHNT and CDR2 FRNRAP. Unmatched junction bases numbered 7, after V lost 6 bases and J lost 8 bases. The CDR3 DNA reads TGTGCTAGTGGCTCGGGACAGATGTATGAGCAGTTCTTC. Its protein product is CASGSGQMYEQFF.

V usage is TRBV9 and J usage is TRBJ2-3; 11 bases line up with TRBD1. The CDR3 runs to 15 residues. In germline, CDR1 is SGDLS, CDR2 YYNGEE. After removal of 4 bases from V and 1 base from J, the junction contained 2 bases not matched to a gene. CDR3 DNA sequence: TGTGCCAGCAGCTTGGGACAGGGGGGCACAGATACGCAGTATTTT. Protein: CASSLGQGGTDTQYF.

The chain carries TRBV5-1 and TRBJ2-1; 13 nucleotides agree with TRBD2. V gave up 4 bases and J gave up 5 bases; unmatched junction bases: 9. Germline loops: CDR1 SGHRS, CDR2 YFSETQ. CDR3 length: 17 residues. The CDR3 bases are TGCGCCAGCAGCATTGGGACTAGCGGGGTCCTAAACAATGAGCAGTTCTTC. It is translated as CASSIGTSGVLNNEQFF.